Listed below are T cell receptor beta chains from one sample, sequenced in a study of human T cells and chemical hapten exposure. TCRdb ran MiXCR on the RACE reads and lists one entry per CDR3 protein. This sample has 280,000 or so distinct CDR3 sequences; roughly 7.4% occur once, and the top ten carry approximately 1.2%. The specimen was whole blood, collected in connection with sensitization to the hapten diphenylcyclopropenone (DPC). Source of these receptors: a young man with alopecia areata. Some clones in this sample may be carry-over from other donors' samples. The CDR3 runs from the conserved cysteine through the conserved F or W. D genes are given only for firm matches. Clone size is given for some rows only: seen once, a few or many times, or a class if the clone is expanded.

V gene	clone size	J gene	D gene	CDR3 DNA	CDR3 protein
TRBV2	many	TRBJ1-4	NA	TGTGCCAGCAGGCCCAGGACGGCTGGGGCTGAAAAACTGTTTTTT	CASRPRTAGAEKLFF
TRBV9	few	TRBJ2-7	TRBD2	TGTGCCAGCAGCGTAGGGCTAGCGGGGGTTTCCTACGAGCAGTACTTC	CASSVGLAGVSYEQYF
TRBV5-5	few	TRBJ1-5	NA	TGTGCCAGCAGCTACAGGGATTACCAGCCCCAGCATTTT	CASSYRDYQPQHF
TRBV12-3/TRBV12-4	few	TRBJ2-5	NA	TGTGCCAGCAGTCTGAGACATACCCAAGAGACCCAGTACTTC	CASSLRHTQETQYF
TRBV5-1	many	TRBJ1-5	NA	TGCGCCAGCAGCTTGGAGGCCAGGGCCGGGGGCAATCAGCCCCAGCATTTT	CASSLEARAGGNQPQHF
TRBV15	few	TRBJ1-2	TRBD1	TGTGCCACCAGCAGGGGACAGTCCACCCCGATCTATGGCTACACCTTC	CATSRGQSTPIYGYTF
TRBV6-2/TRBV6-3	few	TRBJ1-5	TRBD1	TGTGCCAGCAGGAACCGGGACAGGGGACCAACCGATCAGCCCCAGCATTTT	CASRNRDRGPTDQPQHF
TRBV11-1	NA	TRBJ2-1	NA	TGTGCCAGCAGCTTAGTTCGGGGGTTCTCCTCCTACAATGAGCAGTTCTTC	CASSLVRGFSSYNEQFF
TRBV27	once	TRBJ2-1	TRBD1	TGTGCCAGCAGTCCGACAGGGATCTTCGGTTACAATGAGCAGTTCTTC	CASSPTGIFGYNEQFF
TRBV6-2/TRBV6-3	few	TRBJ2-6	NA	TGTGCCAGCAGTTCAGGCAGCTCTGGGGCCAACGTCCTGACTTTC	CASSSGSSGANVLTF
TRBV3-1	NA	TRBJ2-1	NA	TGTGCCAGCACCCATCGAGGTAGCTCCTACAATGAGCAGTTCTTC	CASTHRGSSYNEQFF
TRBV24-1	many	TRBJ2-2	NA	TGTGCCACCAGTGATTACGTCAGCTACACCGGGGAGCTGTTTTTT	CATSDYVSYTGELFF
TRBV7-9	NA	TRBJ2-5	NA	TGTGCCAGCAGTCCACCGTACACAGGGGCGGAGGGAGAGACCCAGTACTTC	CASSPPYTGAEGETQYF
TRBV9	NA	TRBJ1-1	NA	TGTGCCAGCAGCCCCACTCCGCGGGGACCGGAAGCTTTCTTT	CASSPTPRGPEAFF
TRBV29-1	few	TRBJ1-2	NA	TGCAGCGTTGAATCGCGGCCCTCCACCTTC	CSVESRPSTF
TRBV3-1	NA	TRBJ2-3	NA	TGTGCCAGCAGCGCTACATCTAGCACAGATACGCAGTATTTT	CASSATSSTDTQYF
TRBV6-2/TRBV6-3	many	TRBJ1-1	NA	TGTGCCAGCAGTTACCAGCGGGTACAGGGAATGGCTGAAGCTTTCTTT	CASSYQRVQGMAEAFF
TRBV6-5	NA	TRBJ2-6	TRBD1	TGTGCCAGCAGTTACCGGGACAGCCCTGGGGCCAACGTCCTGACTTTC	CASSYRDSPGANVLTF
TRBV5-1	many	TRBJ1-2	TRBD1	TGCGCCAGCAGCTCCGGGACAGATTATGGCTACACCTTC	CASSSGTDYGYTF
TRBV7-9	few	TRBJ2-3	NA	TGTGCCAGCAGTCATGATTCTCGCACAGATACGCAGTATTTT	CASSHDSRTDTQYF
TRBV12-3/TRBV12-4	NA	TRBJ1-4	NA	TGTGCCAGCAGTTCCAACAGGAATGAAAAACTGTTTTTT	CASSSNRNEKLFF
TRBV10-2	NA	TRBJ1-1	NA	TGCGCCAGCAGTGAAGGAGAACGGAACACTGAAGCTTTCTTT	CASSEGERNTEAFF
TRBV7-9	many	TRBJ2-1	TRBD1	TGTGCCACCGATGGACAGGGGCTGCTGGATGAGCAGTTCTTC	CATDGQGLLDEQFF
TRBV9	many	TRBJ1-1	NA	TGTGCCAGCAGCGTAGCAGGACATATGAACACTGAAGCTTTCTTT	CASSVAGHMNTEAFF
TRBV28	NA	TRBJ2-7	TRBD2	TGTGCCAGCAGTTTAGCGTCTTTTAGCGGGGGCTACGAGCAGTACTTC	CASSLASFSGGYEQYF
TRBV2	many	TRBJ1-2	TRBD1	TGTGCCAGCACCGGGACAGGGGGTTTCTATGGCTACACCTTC	CASTGTGGFYGYTF
TRBV28	few	TRBJ2-1	NA	TGTGCCAGCAGTTTCGATGAGCAGTTCTTC	CASSFDEQFF
TRBV20-1	NA	TRBJ1-5	NA	TGCAGTGCTAGTGAGTGGGTTCAACAGCCCCAGCATTTT	CSASEWVQQPQHF
TRBV7-9	many	TRBJ2-1	NA	TGTGCCAGCAGCTCGGCCAGATACTATCTCAATGAGCAGTTCTTC	CASSSARYYLNEQFF
TRBV5-1	NA	TRBJ2-5	NA	TGCGCCAGCAGCGAGGGAACCATTATGCAAGAGACCCAGTACTTC	CASSEGTIMQETQYF
TRBV7-3	NA	TRBJ2-1	NA	TGTGCCAGCAGCTTAGGACAATCGTCGCAGTTCTTC	CASSLGQSSQFF
TRBV3-1	NA	TRBJ2-1	NA	TGTGCCAGCAGCCTCGGGACGACCAGAGATAAGGAGTTCTTC	CASSLGTTRDKEFF
TRBV29-1	many	TRBJ1-1	TRBD1	TGCAGCGTCGGACAGGGGGCAGGTACTGAAGCTTTCTTT	CSVGQGAGTEAFF
TRBV28	NA	TRBJ2-1	TRBD2	TGTGCCAGCAGCGGGACTCTGGGAGGGGATGAGCAGTTCTTC	CASSGTLGGDEQFF
TRBV27	NA	TRBJ1-6	NA	TGTGTCAGCCTTAAACGATTCTCCTATAATTCACCCCTCCACTTT	CVSLKRFSYNSPLHF
TRBV7-2	NA	TRBJ1-1	TRBD1	TGTGCCAGCAGCTTCCCGGGACAGGGGGAAACTGAAGCTTTCTTT	CASSFPGQGETEAFF
TRBV29-1	many	TRBJ2-1	NA	TGCAGCGTGGAGCGTGGGGCCTACAATGAGCAGTTCTTC	CSVERGAYNEQFF
TRBV7-8	NA	TRBJ2-3	NA	TGTGCCAGCAGCTTAAGGGGGACCGCCGGACAGAGCACAGATACGCAGTATTTT	CASSLRGTAGQSTDTQYF
TRBV9	few	TRBJ2-1	TRBD1	TGTGCCAGCAGCGTATTGGGACAGGGGAACTACAATGAGCAGTTCTTC	CASSVLGQGNYNEQFF
TRBV6-6	few	TRBJ2-2	NA	TGTGCCGGCCCCGAGGGGGGGGTCACCGGGGAGCTGTTTTTT	CAGPEGGVTGELFF
TRBV5-1	NA	TRBJ2-3	NA	TGCGCCAGCAGCTGGAGGGAACCAGGGACAGATACGCAGTATTTT	CASSWREPGTDTQYF
TRBV28	NA	TRBJ2-3	NA	TGTGTCAGCAGTGTTCACCGGGGCACAGATACGCAGTATTTT	CVSSVHRGTDTQYF
TRBV9	few	TRBJ2-5	NA	TGTGCCAGCAGCTCTCCCTTAGGGGGGCAAGAGACCCAGTACTTC	CASSSPLGGQETQYF
TRBV20-1	few	TRBJ2-7	NA	TGCAGTGCTAGGGGCAGGGCCTCGGGAGAGCAGTACTTC	CSARGRASGEQYF
TRBV27	few	TRBJ2-3	NA	TGTGCCAGCAGTTCAAACGGCGGCACAGATACGCAGTATTTT	CASSSNGGTDTQYF
TRBV6-5	NA	TRBJ2-7	NA	TGTGCCAGCAGTCACGCTCCCGGACAAAGCTACGAGCAGTACTTC	CASSHAPGQSYEQYF
TRBV15	NA	TRBJ2-7	TRBD1	TGTGCCACCAGCAGTGACAAATCCGGGACAGGGACCTCCTACGAGCAGTACTTC	CATSSDKSGTGTSYEQYF
TRBV5-1	many	TRBJ2-7	NA	TGCGCCAGCAGCTCTGCGACAGGGACTGTATACGAGCAGTACTTC	CASSSATGTVYEQYF
TRBV7-2	many	TRBJ1-1	NA	TGTGCCAGCAGCAAGAACACTGAAGCTTTCTTT	CASSKNTEAFF
TRBV5-1	many	TRBJ1-1	NA	TGCGCCAGCAACTGGCCGGGGGCTACTGAAGCTTTCTTT	CASNWPGATEAFF
TRBV27	many	TRBJ1-2	NA	TGTGCCAGCAGTTTAAAAGGGCCACATGGGGGCCAACCCTATGGCTACACCTTC	CASSLKGPHGGQPYGYTF
TRBV5-1	NA	TRBJ2-1	NA	TGCGCCAGCAAGTTTTGGCAGGCTTACAATGAGCAGTTCTTC	CASKFWQAYNEQFF
TRBV27	NA	TRBJ2-3	NA	TGTGCCAGCAGTTGGGGGACATCTAGCACAGATACGCAGTATTTT	CASSWGTSSTDTQYF
TRBV2	few	TRBJ2-1	TRBD1	TGTGCCAGCCTGTCGGGACAGGGATTCGATGAGCAGTTCTTC	CASLSGQGFDEQFF
TRBV6-5	NA	TRBJ1-6	NA	TGTGCCAGCAAGGGAGGGGGATGGAGTTCACCCCTCCACTTT	CASKGGGWSSPLHF
TRBV20-1	NA	TRBJ2-1	TRBD2	TGCAGTGCTTTCTTAGGGACTAGGGGAGACAATGAGCAGTTCTTC	CSAFLGTRGDNEQFF
TRBV2	few	TRBJ2-5	TRBD1	TGTGCCAGCACCCCGACAGGGATAGAGACCCAGTACTTC	CASTPTGIETQYF
TRBV14	many	TRBJ2-7	TRBD1	TGTGCCAGCAGCCACACCGGGACAGGAGACCACGAGCAGTACTTC	CASSHTGTGDHEQYF
TRBV6-1	few	TRBJ2-5	NA	TGTGCCAGCAGCCTCCCTCAGGGGGGGGGAGAGACCCAGTACTTC	CASSLPQGGGETQYF
TRBV28	few	TRBJ1-1	TRBD1	TGTGCCAGCACCCAAACAGGGGGCATGAACACTGAAGCTTTCTTT	CASTQTGGMNTEAFF